A selection of T cell receptor beta chains follows, all from one sample in a study of vaccination and CD4 T cells after COVID-19. No antigen has been assigned to these receptors. MiXCR, run by TCRdb on the PCR reads, gives a single entry per CDR3 protein. Of 10,000 to 15,000 distinct CDR3 sequences in the sample, approximately 74% are singletons; the top ten hold 8.1%. Sample: CD4+ T cells from blood, cultured in vitro, taken after SARS-CoV-2 vaccination. The receptors here all came from a human donor who received a COVID-19 vaccine. CDR3s include the opening cysteine and the closing phenylalanine or tryptophan. D genes are given only for firm matches. Only some rows state a clone size, as once, few, many or a class for expanded clones.

clone_size,cdr3_length,j_call,v_call,d_call,cdr3_aa,cdr3_nt
NA,15,TRBJ2-6,TRBV24-1,NA,CATSDTGSGANVLTF,TGTGCCACCAGTGACACAGGCTCTGGGGCCAACGTCCTGACTTTC
NA,14,TRBJ1-1,TRBV15,TRBD1,CATSRRDRASEAFF,TGTGCCACCAGCCGCCGGGACAGGGCCAGTGAAGCTTTCTTT
NA,17,TRBJ1-6,TRBV12-3/TRBV12-4,NA,CASSRTSGSSYNSPLHF,TGTGCCAGCAGCAGGACATCAGGGAGCTCCTATAATTCACCCCTCCACTTT
NA,15,TRBJ1-5,TRBV4-2,NA,CASSKGPGEGQPQHF,TGTGCCAGCAGCAAGGGTCCAGGGGAGGGACAGCCCCAGCATTTT
few,14,TRBJ1-2,TRBV6-1,TRBD1,CASSPGQGAGGYTF,TGTGCCAGCAGCCCGGGACAGGGGGCAGGGGGCTACACCTTC
NA,14,TRBJ2-2,TRBV6-1,NA,CASSPGHNTGELFF,TGTGCCAGCAGTCCCGGACACAACACCGGGGAGCTGTTTTTT
NA,16,TRBJ2-7,TRBV5-4,NA,CASSLRQGNLVNEQYF,TGTGCCAGCAGCTTGCGGCAGGGTAATTTGGTTAACGAGCAGTACTTC
NA,13,TRBJ1-5,TRBV20-1,NA,CSVNRRDNQPQHF,TGCAGTGTTAACCGCAGGGACAATCAGCCCCAGCATTTT
NA,14,TRBJ2-7,TRBV6-5,NA,CASSLRQGGYEQYF,TGTGCCAGCAGTTTACGCCAGGGGGGGTACGAGCAGTACTTC
few,15,TRBJ2-3,TRBV5-4,TRBD1,CASSLVGQGSDTQYF,TGTGCCAGCAGCTTGGTGGGACAGGGATCAGATACGCAGTATTTT
few,12,TRBJ2-5,TRBV20-1,TRBD2,CSAGLVGETQYF,TGCAGTGCCGGACTAGTCGGGGAGACCCAGTACTTC
NA,16,TRBJ2-5,TRBV19,NA,CASSKGGGGMWETQYF,TGTGCCAGTAGTAAAGGGGGCGGGGGAATGTGGGAGACCCAGTATTTC
NA,10,TRBJ2-5,TRBV30,NA,CAGGGQTQYF,TGTGCCGGTGGTGGGCAGACCCAGTACTTC
few,12,TRBJ2-7,TRBV7-2,NA,CASRGASWEQYF,TGTGCCAGCAGGGGGGCCTCATGGGAGCAGTACTTC
NA,20,TRBJ1-5,TRBV12-5,TRBD1,CASGLVGFTGAQVSNQPQHF,TGTGCTAGTGGTTTGGTAGGATTTACAGGGGCTCAAGTTAGCAATCAGCCCCAGCATTTT
few,14,TRBJ1-2,TRBV27,NA,CASSFSARTAGYTF,TGTGCCAGCAGTTTTTCGGCCCGGACAGCTGGCTACACCTTC
few,14,TRBJ1-3,TRBV19,TRBD1,CASTRDRAGNTIYF,TGTGCCAGTACGCGGGACAGGGCTGGAAACACCATATATTTT
NA,17,TRBJ1-5,TRBV19,NA,CASSTGLRLSGNQPQHF,TGTGCCAGTAGTACGGGACTGCGGTTGTCGGGCAATCAGCCCCAGCATTTT
few,14,TRBJ2-5,TRBV20-1,TRBD2,CSAQSGGAVETQYF,TGCAGTGCTCAAAGCGGGGGGGCCGTGGAGACCCAGTACTTC
NA,12,TRBJ2-5,TRBV12-3/TRBV12-4,NA,CASSPQGETQYF,TGTGCCAGCAGTCCCCAGGGGGAGACCCAGTACTTC
NA,14,TRBJ2-3,TRBV25-1,NA,CASSERWAADTQYF,TGTGCCAGCAGTGAACGCTGGGCCGCAGATACGCAGTATTTT
NA,17,TRBJ1-5,TRBV2,NA,CASSGLGRVGSNQPQHF,TGTGCCAGCAGTGGGCTAGGGAGGGTTGGTAGCAATCAGCCCCAGCATTTT
NA,13,TRBJ2-3,TRBV19,NA,CASRETRTDTQYF,TGTGCCAGTAGGGAGACGAGAACAGATACGCAGTATTTT
NA,15,TRBJ1-2,TRBV12-3/TRBV12-4,NA,CASSFGFSANYGYTF,TGTGCCAGCAGTTTCGGGTTTAGCGCTAACTATGGCTACACCTTC
NA,12,TRBJ2-7,TRBV6-1,NA,CASSDNRDEQYF,TGTGCCAGCAGTGACAACAGGGACGAGCAGTACTTC
NA,16,TRBJ2-3,TRBV5-1,NA,CASSHRQAFSTDTQYF,TGCGCCAGCAGCCACCGACAGGCCTTTAGCACAGATACGCAGTATTTT
NA,11,TRBJ1-2,TRBV20-1,NA,CSAGINYGYTF,TGCAGTGCGGGAATCAACTATGGCTACACCTTC
NA,15,TRBJ1-6,TRBV7-9,TRBD1,CASSPRQGEGSPLHF,TGTGCCAGCAGCCCCCGACAGGGAGAAGGATCACCCCTCCACTTT
large,16,TRBJ1-5,TRBV12-3/TRBV12-4,NA,CASRDGRGVGNQPQHF,TGTGCCAGCAGGGACGGACGAGGGGTTGGGAATCAGCCCCAGCATTTT
NA,14,TRBJ1-2,TRBV24-1,NA,CATSDNPANYGYTF,TGTGCCACCAGTGATAATCCGGCGAACTATGGCTACACCTTC